This T cell receptor beta chain was obtained from a study of blood T cell repertoires in COVID-19. As for the study in general: Some COVID-19 samples were acute and others convalescent; all came from the United States, Italy and Spain.

Trimming removed 2 bases from V and 2 bases from J, with 16 bases in between. CDR1 GTSNPN and CDR2 SVGIG come from the germline V gene (reference sequence). The CDR3 extends over 15 amino acids. Participant-given clinical history determined each cohort assignment. The study counted Cohort 3 donors as recovered given two negative PCRs, clearance, or symptom resolution. Original processing methods: The assay estimated nucleated cells by amplifying reference gene primers. Only in-frame clones appear in the TCRdb table, and some are missing; sequencing was by immunoSEQ multiplex PCR. Clone size and the V and J calls come from that table; the DNA yielded D and trimming. The sample carries under 350,000 clones, roughly 86% recorded once.

Sequenced input: PBMCs or T cells enriched from blood (not recorded which). V gene TRBV30 combines with J gene TRBJ2-7, with a tentative D call TRBD1 (5 bases). The origin of this receptor is a young woman who had recovered from COVID-19. CDR3 loop: CAWSPSNSRAYEQYF. The CDR3 bases are TGTGCCTGGAGTCCATCTAACAGCAGGGCCTACGAGCAGTACTTC.